What follows are 22 T cell receptor beta chains derived from one specimen sequenced in a study of OX40 agonist ivuxolimab in advanced cancers. Assay: immunoSEQ multiplex PCR; the TCRdb copy retains only in-frame clones and omits some. The sample holds tens of thousands of clones, approximately 89% seen once. The sequenced sample was CD4+ or CD8+ T cells sorted from blood, obtained in a trial of the OX40 agonist ivuxolimab. The receptor source for this set is an adult with an advanced solid tumor such as melanoma, head and neck, liver or kidney cancer.

The rearrangement links TRBV7-8 to TRBJ1-5; the D is unclear. Trimming shortened V by 2 bases and J by 7 bases, and 6 bases separated the two germline ends. CDR1 and CDR2 (germline): SGHVS, FQNEAQ. CDR3 length: 12 residues. In DNA, the CDR3 is TGTGCCAGCAGCTTACAGACCCAGCCCCAGCATTTT. Encoded protein: CASSLQTQPQHF.

The rearrangement uses TRBV2 and TRBJ2-2, with 7 bases matching TRBD2. Unmatched junction bases numbered 9, after V lost 6 bases and J lost 5 bases. Germline V CDR1 and CDR2: SNHLY, FYNNEI. CDR3 length equals 15 residues. CDR3 in amino acids: CASRAGTTETGELFF. The CDR3 nucleotides read TGTGCCAGCAGGGCCGGGACTACAGAAACCGGGGAGCTGTTTTTT. Supplemented by reference TRBV2 and TRBJ2-2, the full variable domain reads EPEVTQTPSHQVTQMGQEVILRCVPISNHLYFYWYRQILGQKVEFLVSFYNNEISEKSEIFDDQFSVERPDGSNFTLKIRSTKLEDSAMYFCASRAGTTETGELFFGEGSRLTVL.

In its sample, this clone was seen a few times. The chain employs TRBV7-9 and TRBJ1-4; D remains ambiguous. Germline V gene data show CDR1 as SEHNR and CDR2 as FQNEAQ (reference sequence). Trimming left V 2 bases short and J 7 bases short, with 20 bases between. The length of the CDR3 is 17 residues. The CDR3 DNA reads TGTGCCAGCAGCTTAAGAGGTGACGGAGGGTTTGGTGAAAAACTGTTTTTT. This translates into CASSLRGDGGFGEKLFF. Full variable domain (outside the CDR3, taken from reference TRBV7-9 and TRBJ1-4): DTGVSQNPRHKITKRGQNVTFRCDPISEHNRLYWYRQTLGQGPEFLTYFQNEAQLEKSRLLSDRFSAERPKGSFSTLEIQRTEQGDSAMYLCASSLRGDGGFGEKLFFGSGTQLSVL.

The chain has TRBV29-1 and TRBJ2-2, with unresolved D. The CDR3 runs 14 residues. The V end lost 7 bases, the J end lost 0 bases, and 12 bases lay between the germline ends. Germline V gives CDR1 SQVTM, CDR2 ANQGSEA. Written as DNA, the CDR3 is TGCAGCGCCCTAGGGCAGTCGAACACCGGGGAGCTGTTTTTT. Protein sequence: CSALGQSNTGELFF.

J is TRBJ1-1 and V is TRBV6-6; a weak D match, TRBD1 (5 bases). The CDR3 spans 13 residues. With 10 bases removed from V and 7 bases from J, the gap between germline ends came to 19 bases. Germline loops: CDR1 MNHNY, CDR2 SVGAGI (reference sequence). CDR3 protein: CAIWAGGVNEAFF. The CDR3 region has the DNA TGTGCCATTTGGGCGGGGGGGGTAAATGAAGCTTTCTTT.

The rearrangement uses TRBV28 and TRBJ1-4; TRBD1 matches at 8 bases. Looked up from germline, CDR1 is MDHEN and CDR2 is SYDVKM. The junction had 12 bases not matched to a gene; V was cut back by 4 bases and J by 8 bases. CDR3 length equals 16 residues. The CDR3 sequence: CASSYYGTGFREKLFF. In nucleotides, the CDR3 is TGTGCCAGCAGTTATTACGGGACAGGCTTTCGGGAAAAACTGTTTTTT.

V is TRBV19 and J is TRBJ1-1; no reliable D call. The ends were cut back, 7 bases at V and 6 bases at J, with 21 bases in the middle. CDR1 LNHDA and CDR2 SQIVND come from the germline V gene (reference sequence). This CDR3 is built from 15 residues. The CDR3: CASNRRVVGRSEAFF. The CDR3 nucleotides are TGTGCCAGTAATCGGCGGGTGGTGGGGAGATCTGAAGCTTTCTTT.

The rearrangement joins TRBV5-5 to TRBJ2-7, with D maybe TRBD1 (6 bases). The CDR3 runs to 14 residues. Trimming removed 0 bases from V and 6 bases from J, with 13 bases in between. CDR1 and CDR2 from the germline V gene are SGHKS and YYEKEE (reference sequence). CDR3 protein: CASSLAQGLGEQYV. The CDR3 bases are TGTGCCAGCAGCTTGGCACAGGGTTTGGGCGAGCAGTACGTC.

The V call is TRBV5-1, the J call TRBJ2-1; 11 bases line up with TRBD2. With 5 bases clipped from V and 6 bases from J, the junction kept 4 bases outside the gene matches. The germline V gene encodes CDR1 SGHRS and CDR2 YFSETQ. The length of the CDR3 is 14 residues. DNA of the CDR3: TGCGCCAGCAGGGTACTAGCGGGGGTCAATGAGCAGTTCTTC. It codes for CASRVLAGVNEQFF.

The chain uses TRBV28 and TRBJ2-7; D tentatively fits TRBD1 or TRBD2 (5 bases each). The V gene's germline CDR1 is MDHEN and CDR2 SYDVKM. The CDR3 has 14 residues. V was shortened by 5 bases and J by 7 bases, with 18 bases between the two germline ends. Here the CDR3 DNA reads TGTGCCAGCAGTCATGGGACCCAGCGTTGGGAGCAGTACGTC. It codes for CASSHGTQRWEQYV.

This clone occurred once. The chain employs TRBV27 and TRBJ1-4, with 8 nucleotides matching TRBD1. J lost 7 bases, V lost 5 bases, and 3 bases had no gene match. Germline V gives CDR1 MNHEY, CDR2 SMNVEV (reference sequence). CDR3 length: 13 amino acids. In nucleotides, the CDR3 is TGTGCCAGCAGTCCTGGACAGGGTGAAAAACTGTTTTTT. It translates to CASSPGQGEKLFF.

The V and J genes are TRBV10-3 and TRBJ1-1; D is possibly TRBD1 (5 bases). V was pared by 8 bases and J by 1 base, with 8 bases between. The germline V gene encodes CDR1 ENHRY and CDR2 SYGVKD. The CDR3 consists of 12 residues. CDR3 loop: CAIGAGNTEAFF. The CDR3 DNA is TGTGCCATCGGGGCAGGGAACACTGAAGCTTTCTTT.

The chain is built from TRBV10-3 and TRBJ2-1; 9 bases match TRBD2. V shed 0 bases, J shed 7 bases, and the junction held 10 bases outside the gene matches. The V gene's germline CDR1 is ENHRY and CDR2 SYGVKD. The CDR3 is made up of 17 amino acids. CDR3 amino acids: CAISESGGLARRNEQFF. The CDR3 region has the DNA TGTGCCATCAGTGAGTCTGGAGGACTAGCGCGGCGGAATGAGCAGTTCTTC.

The chain joins TRBV5-4 to TRBJ1-1; the D is unclear. The CDR3 length is 11 residues. With 1 base removed from V and 2 bases from J, the gap between germline ends came to 0 bases. Germline V gene lookup returns CDR1 SGHNT and CDR2 YYREEE (reference sequence). The CDR3 DNA sequence: TGTGCCAGCAGCTTGAACACTGAAGCTTTCTTT. It yields the protein CASSLNTEAFF.

This clone was seen once. The gene calls are TRBV19 and TRBJ2-3; 7 bases agree with TRBD2. The CDR3 has 16 residues. V shed 5 bases and J 0 bases; nucleotides not matched to a gene: 8. The germline V gene encodes CDR1 LNHDA and CDR2 SQIVND (reference sequence). The CDR3 bases are TGTGCCAGTAGTCCCCAAAGCGGGGCTAGCACAGATACGCAGTATTTT. Its translation: CASSPQSGASTDTQYF.

This sequence joins TRBV7-9 and TRBJ2-7; a weak D match, TRBD1 (6 bases). The V end was cut by 4 bases, the J end by 7 bases, with 14 bases between. From germline, CDR1 is SEHNR and CDR2 FQNEAQ (reference sequence). The length of the CDR3 is 13 residues. The CDR3 DNA sequence: TGTGCCAGCAGCTCTACAGGGCCGCTTGAGCAGTACTTC. It translates to CASSSTGPLEQYF.

This chain joins TRBV5-1 and TRBJ1-2, with 10 bases fitting TRBD1. This CDR3 has 15 residues. Losses at the gene ends were 2 bases for V and 6 bases for J; bases not matched to a gene: 7. Germline V lookup: CDR1 SGHRS, CDR2 YFSETQ. DNA of the CDR3: TGCGCCAGCAGCTTTGGGACAGGGGTGTGGGATGGCTACACCTTC. It is translated as CASSFGTGVWDGYTF.

On this clone itself: Distinct nucleotide sequences in the sample also encode this CDR3. The V gene is TRBV5-1, the J gene TRBJ2-2, with TRBD1 as a possible D gene (6 bases). CDR1 SGHRS and CDR2 YFSETQ come from the germline V gene. V shed 0 bases and J shed 3 bases, with 6 bases lying between them. This CDR3 contains 14 residues. The CDR3 DNA reads TGCGCCAGCAGCTTGGGGACAGACACCGGGGAGCTGTTTTTT. It translates to CASSLGTDTGELFF. Variable domain in full (rest from reference TRBV5-1 and TRBJ2-2): KAGVTQTPRYLIKTRGQQVTLSCSPISGHRSVSWYQQTPGQGLQFLFEYFSETQRNKGNFPGRFSGRQFSNSRSEMNVSTLELGDSALYLCASSLGTDTGELFFGEGSRLTVL.

The chain recombines TRBV28 with TRBJ1-1; possibly TRBD1 for D (5 bases). This CDR3 comprises 15 residues. Germline CDR1 is MDHEN and CDR2 is SYDVKM. The V end lost 2 bases, the J end lost 7 bases, and 17 bases lay between the germline ends. CDR3 sequence (DNA): TGTGCCAGCAGTTTAATGGGACGGGGGAGATTTGAAGCTTTCTTT. Translated, it gives CASSLMGRGRFEAFF.

The V and J genes are TRBV10-3 and TRBJ1-1, with 9 positions matching TRBD1. The CDR3 has 14 amino acids. J lost 3 bases, V lost 7 bases, and 6 bases had no gene match. Germline V CDR1 and CDR2: ENHRY, SYGVKD. The CDR3 DNA sequence: TGTGCCATCACCAAACAGGGGGCAGACACTGAAGCTTTCTTT. Protein product: CAITKQGADTEAFF.

The chain combines TRBV6-4 with TRBJ2-2, with D possibly matching TRBD2 (6 bases). The germline V gene encodes CDR1 MRHNA and CDR2 SNTAGT. V lost 2 bases to trimming and J lost 6 bases, with 10 bases between them. CDR3 length equals 14 residues. The CDR3 protein is CASSDGGSAGELFF. The DNA for the CDR3 is TGTGCCAGCAGTGACGGGGGGAGTGCCGGGGAGCTGTTTTTT.

The chain recombines TRBV5-1 with TRBJ2-1, with 8 bases identical to TRBD2. V was pared by 4 bases and J by 9 bases, with 21 bases of the junction left unmatched. CDR3 length: 18 amino acids. The germline gives CDR1 SGHRS, CDR2 YFSETQ. For the CDR3, the DNA is TGCGCCAGCAGCGAAAACGTAGCGGGAAGCCGCAGAGGTAGTGAGCAGTTCTTC. It is translated as CASSENVAGSRRGSEQFF.